This T cell receptor (beta chain) comes out of a study of neoadjuvant anti-PD-1 for oral cavity cancer. Trimming removed 5 bases from V and 6 bases from J; junction bases left unmatched: 5. CDR3 length: 14 residues. Germline CDR1 is MNHEY and CDR2 is SVGAGI. Time point defined: after neoadjuvant nivolumab, at surgical resection. The data were produced by immunoSEQ multiplex PCR, yet TCRdb's version contains in-frame clones alone and is incomplete. This table has around 8,000 clones, approximately 62% appearing once. The V gene is TRBV6-5, the J gene TRBJ1-2; TRBD1 aligns across 11 bases. The origin of this receptor is a person aged 40-85 years with oral cavity squamous cell carcinoma. This sample comprised PBMCs, obtained after nivolumab (anti-PD-1) treatment. CDR3 DNA: TGTGCCAGCAGTCGGACAGGGGGCAACGATGGCTACACCTTC. This translates into CASSRTGGNDGYTF.